This is a list of T cell receptor beta chains from one sample in a study of cytomegalovirus exposure and HLA in healthy donors. The assay was immunoSEQ multiplex PCR, and TCRdb's table has in-frame clones only and misses some. The sample lists over 100,000 clones; about 82% were seen once. Sequencing input: PBMCs. Source of these receptors: a female donor in good health and CMV-seropositive. Each CDR3 is given with its conserved first and last residue. D genes are given only for firm matches. Rows may omit the clone size; those that give it use once, few, many or a size class.

j_call: TRBJ1-2; v_call: TRBV6-5; d_call: -; clone_size: -; cdr3_nt: TGTGCCAGCAGTTACGGGACACCCGAGGACTATGGCTACACCTTC; cdr3_aa: CASSYGTPEDYGYTF
j_call: TRBJ1-4; v_call: TRBV19; d_call: TRBD1; clone_size: -; cdr3_nt: TGTGCCAGTAGTAGGGGGACAGGGCATGAAAAACTGTTTTTT; cdr3_aa: CASSRGTGHEKLFF
j_call: TRBJ1-1; v_call: TRBV30; d_call: -; clone_size: -; cdr3_nt: TGTGCCTGGAGTGTAGGCAGGGGGAACACTGAAGCTTTCTTT; cdr3_aa: CAWSVGRGNTEAFF
j_call: TRBJ2-2; v_call: TRBV6-1; d_call: TRBD2; clone_size: -; cdr3_nt: TGTGCCAGCAGTATAGCCCTAGCGGGTACCGGGGAGCTGTTTTTT; cdr3_aa: CASSIALAGTGELFF
j_call: TRBJ2-1; v_call: TRBV27; d_call: TRBD1; clone_size: -; cdr3_nt: TGTGCCAGCAGTTTAGCGGCAGGGGGCTATGAGCAGTTCTTC; cdr3_aa: CASSLAAGGYEQFF
j_call: TRBJ2-5; v_call: TRBV29-1; d_call: -; clone_size: -; cdr3_nt: TGCAGCGTTGAAGGCCAGGCTGGCCTTCAAGAGACCCAGTACTTC; cdr3_aa: CSVEGQAGLQETQYF
j_call: TRBJ1-4; v_call: TRBV9; d_call: TRBD1; clone_size: -; cdr3_nt: TGTGCCAGCAGCGTGGGGGGTGGACAGGGGCGTGAAAAACTGTTTTTT; cdr3_aa: CASSVGGGQGREKLFF
j_call: TRBJ1-2; v_call: TRBV18; d_call: TRBD1; clone_size: -; cdr3_nt: TGTGCCAGCTCATCGGGACAGGGGATTGGCTACACCTTC; cdr3_aa: CASSSGQGIGYTF
j_call: TRBJ1-2; v_call: TRBV19; d_call: TRBD1; clone_size: once; cdr3_nt: TGTGCCAGTACTCCGACAGGGAACTATGGCTACACCTTC; cdr3_aa: CASTPTGNYGYTF
j_call: TRBJ2-2; v_call: TRBV5-1; d_call: -; clone_size: -; cdr3_nt: TGCGCCAGCAGCTTCGGGCAGGGAAGGACCGGGGAGCTGTTTTTT; cdr3_aa: CASSFGQGRTGELFF
j_call: TRBJ1-1; v_call: TRBV30; d_call: -; clone_size: once; cdr3_nt: TGTGCCTGGAGTGAAGGGACACACAACACTGAAGCTTTCTTT; cdr3_aa: CAWSEGTHNTEAFF
j_call: TRBJ2-1; v_call: TRBV5-1; d_call: TRBD2; clone_size: -; cdr3_nt: TGCGCCAGCAGCTTTACTAGCGGGGGGGGGAGCTCCTACAATGAGCAGTTCTTC; cdr3_aa: CASSFTSGGGSSYNEQFF
j_call: TRBJ2-3; v_call: TRBV18; d_call: -; clone_size: -; cdr3_nt: TGTGCCAGCTCGTCCAGACAGGCAAGCACAGATACGCAGTATTTT; cdr3_aa: CASSSRQASTDTQYF
j_call: TRBJ2-7; v_call: TRBV9; d_call: -; clone_size: -; cdr3_nt: TGTGCCAGCAGCGCCTCCCTCACGGCTAGTGTGGGCGAGCAGTACTTC; cdr3_aa: CASSASLTASVGEQYF
j_call: TRBJ2-1; v_call: TRBV29-1; d_call: TRBD2; clone_size: few; cdr3_nt: TGCAGCGTTGTTGGTACTAGCGGGAGGCATCCCTCCTACAATGAGCAGTTCTTC; cdr3_aa: CSVVGTSGRHPSYNEQFF
j_call: TRBJ2-1; v_call: TRBV9; d_call: -; clone_size: -; cdr3_nt: TGTGCCAGCAGCCCCCCCGGAGGAGCCTTGGGGGCTTCCAATGAGCAGTTCTTC; cdr3_aa: CASSPPGGALGASNEQFF
j_call: TRBJ2-7; v_call: TRBV7-6; d_call: TRBD1; clone_size: -; cdr3_nt: TGTGCCAGCAGCTTAGGGTCGGACAGGGTAGCTTACGAGCAGTACTTC; cdr3_aa: CASSLGSDRVAYEQYF
j_call: TRBJ2-7; v_call: TRBV7-2; d_call: TRBD2; clone_size: once; cdr3_nt: TGTGCCAGCAGCTCGGGACTAGCGGGACTGTTGGGCGAGCAGTACTTC; cdr3_aa: CASSSGLAGLLGEQYF
j_call: TRBJ2-7; v_call: TRBV11-2; d_call: TRBD2; clone_size: -; cdr3_nt: TGTGCCAGCAGCTTAGACTCTTTCCCCGGGACTAGCGGCGACGAGCAGTACTTC; cdr3_aa: CASSLDSFPGTSGDEQYF
j_call: TRBJ2-5; v_call: TRBV30; d_call: -; clone_size: once; cdr3_nt: TGTGCCTGGACTGGGGCTCGCCAAGAGACCCAGTACTTC; cdr3_aa: CAWTGARQETQYF
j_call: TRBJ1-1; v_call: TRBV7-9; d_call: -; clone_size: few; cdr3_nt: TGTGCCAGCAGCCCACAGGGTGATACCACTGAAGCTTTCTTT; cdr3_aa: CASSPQGDTTEAFF
j_call: TRBJ2-1; v_call: TRBV6-1; d_call: TRBD1; clone_size: -; cdr3_nt: TGTGCCAGCAGTGAAGGGGGACAGCCCTCCCATGAGCAGTTCTTC; cdr3_aa: CASSEGGQPSHEQFF
j_call: TRBJ2-1; v_call: TRBV25-1; d_call: TRBD2; clone_size: -; cdr3_nt: TGTGCCAGCATCCTTACCGACCTAGCGGGAGATTGTAGTGAGCAGTTCTTC; cdr3_aa: CASILTDLAGDCSEQFF
j_call: TRBJ1-2; v_call: TRBV5-1; d_call: TRBD1; clone_size: -; cdr3_nt: TGCGCCAGCAGCTTGGGGGGACAGGGTGATGGCTACACCTTC; cdr3_aa: CASSLGGQGDGYTF
j_call: TRBJ2-2; v_call: TRBV5-4; d_call: -; clone_size: few; cdr3_nt: TGTGCCAGCAGCTTGTCCGCCGGGGAGCTGTTTTTT; cdr3_aa: CASSLSAGELFF
j_call: TRBJ2-3; v_call: TRBV9; d_call: TRBD2; clone_size: few; cdr3_nt: TGTGCCAGCAGCGTAGGGGGAGGGACTAGCGGAGGGAGGACAGATACGCAGTATTTT; cdr3_aa: CASSVGGGTSGGRTDTQYF
j_call: TRBJ2-1; v_call: TRBV19; d_call: TRBD2; clone_size: few; cdr3_nt: TGTGCCAGTAGGACTAGCGGGAGTGCCGATGAGCAGTTCTTC; cdr3_aa: CASRTSGSADEQFF
j_call: TRBJ2-7; v_call: TRBV2; d_call: -; clone_size: once; cdr3_nt: TGTGCCAGCACCTCCTATACAGGGACCTACGAGCAGTACTTC; cdr3_aa: CASTSYTGTYEQYF
j_call: TRBJ2-3; v_call: TRBV2; d_call: TRBD1; clone_size: -; cdr3_nt: TGTGCCAGCAGTCAGACAGGGGCACGCACAGATACGCAGTATTTT; cdr3_aa: CASSQTGARTDTQYF
j_call: TRBJ2-1; v_call: TRBV5-1; d_call: -; clone_size: -; cdr3_nt: TGCGCCAGCAGCTTGGCCGGGCAGGGGCGAAACAATGAGCAGTTCTTC; cdr3_aa: CASSLAGQGRNNEQFF
j_call: TRBJ2-7; v_call: TRBV4-1; d_call: -; clone_size: -; cdr3_nt: TGCGCCAGCAGCCAAGCAGGGGCGCAGTACGAGCAGTACTTC; cdr3_aa: CASSQAGAQYEQYF
j_call: TRBJ1-6; v_call: TRBV10-1; d_call: -; clone_size: few; cdr3_nt: TGCGTCAGAGTGGGAATTGAGGGTTCACCCCTCCACTTT; cdr3_aa: CVRVGIEGSPLHF
j_call: TRBJ2-2; v_call: TRBV18; d_call: -; clone_size: -; cdr3_nt: TGTGCCAGCTCACCATTGGGGAGCACCGGGGAGCTGTTTTTT; cdr3_aa: CASSPLGSTGELFF
j_call: TRBJ1-2; v_call: TRBV6-6; d_call: -; clone_size: -; cdr3_nt: TGTGCCAGCAGTTACTCCTCAGGTCCGGGGGGCTACACCTTC; cdr3_aa: CASSYSSGPGGYTF
j_call: TRBJ2-1; v_call: TRBV5-6; d_call: -; clone_size: -; cdr3_nt: TGTGCCAGCAGCCCCGGTGGGGCGGGGAACTACAATGAGCAGTTCTTC; cdr3_aa: CASSPGGAGNYNEQFF
j_call: TRBJ1-1; v_call: TRBV7-9; d_call: -; clone_size: -; cdr3_nt: TGTGCCAGCAGCTTTATCCAGGCTGAGGCTTTCTTT; cdr3_aa: CASSFIQAEAFF
j_call: TRBJ1-1; v_call: TRBV5-1; d_call: TRBD1; clone_size: -; cdr3_nt: TGCGCCAGCAGCGGACAGGGGACTGTTAGCACTGAAGCTTTCTTT; cdr3_aa: CASSGQGTVSTEAFF
j_call: TRBJ2-1; v_call: TRBV5-1; d_call: TRBD2; clone_size: -; cdr3_nt: TGCGCCAGCAGCGCCCTGGCGGGAGCCCCCAATGAGCAGTTCTTC; cdr3_aa: CASSALAGAPNEQFF
j_call: TRBJ2-1; v_call: TRBV7-9; d_call: TRBD2; clone_size: -; cdr3_nt: TGTGCCAGCAGCCTCCGGACTAGCGGGACCTACAATGAGCAGTTCTTC; cdr3_aa: CASSLRTSGTYNEQFF
j_call: TRBJ2-3; v_call: TRBV5-4; d_call: -; clone_size: -; cdr3_nt: TGTGCCAGCAGCCCGGAGGGCACAGATACGCAGTATTTT; cdr3_aa: CASSPEGTDTQYF
j_call: TRBJ2-2; v_call: TRBV9; d_call: TRBD1; clone_size: -; cdr3_nt: TGTGCCAGCAGCCCACGGACAGGTTATACCGGGGAGCTGTTTTTT; cdr3_aa: CASSPRTGYTGELFF
j_call: TRBJ2-3; v_call: TRBV30; d_call: -; clone_size: -; cdr3_nt: TGTGCCTGGAGTGTACTTAGCGCTAGGGATACGCAGTATTTT; cdr3_aa: CAWSVLSARDTQYF
j_call: TRBJ2-7; v_call: TRBV6-5; d_call: -; clone_size: -; cdr3_nt: TGTGCCAGCAGTTATGGGGGCGACTCCTACGAGCAGTACTTC; cdr3_aa: CASSYGGDSYEQYF
j_call: TRBJ1-3; v_call: TRBV4-1; d_call: TRBD1; clone_size: -; cdr3_nt: TGCGCCAGCAGCCAAGATGGGACAGGCTCTGGAAACACCATATATTTT; cdr3_aa: CASSQDGTGSGNTIYF
j_call: TRBJ2-7; v_call: TRBV11-1; d_call: -; clone_size: -; cdr3_nt: TGTGCCAGCAGCTTAAATTACCTTAACACTCGGACAGTTTCCTACGAGCAGTACTTC; cdr3_aa: CASSLNYLNTRTVSYEQYF
j_call: TRBJ1-1; v_call: TRBV5-6; d_call: TRBD1; clone_size: -; cdr3_nt: TGTGCCAGCAGCTCAAGGCTGACAGGGAGAACCCACATGAACACTGAAGCTTTCTTT; cdr3_aa: CASSSRLTGRTHMNTEAFF
j_call: TRBJ2-3; v_call: TRBV5-1; d_call: TRBD2; clone_size: -; cdr3_nt: TGCGCCAGCAGCCCCATAGCGGGAGCAGATACGCAGTATTTT; cdr3_aa: CASSPIAGADTQYF
j_call: TRBJ1-4; v_call: TRBV28; d_call: -; clone_size: -; cdr3_nt: TGTGCCAGCAGTTTACCGTCAGGGGTCCTAGGGGAAAAACTGTTTTTT; cdr3_aa: CASSLPSGVLGEKLFF
j_call: TRBJ1-5; v_call: TRBV6-1; d_call: -; clone_size: -; cdr3_nt: TGTGCCAGCAGTGAAGCGCAGGTGAATCAGCCCCAGCATTTT; cdr3_aa: CASSEAQVNQPQHF
j_call: TRBJ2-5; v_call: TRBV29-1; d_call: -; clone_size: few; cdr3_nt: TGCAGCGTTGGGGGGGTGGTGGAAGAGACCCAGTACTTC; cdr3_aa: CSVGGVVEETQYF
j_call: TRBJ2-4; v_call: TRBV5-4; d_call: TRBD1; clone_size: -; cdr3_nt: TGTGCCAGCAGCTTCCGGGACAGGGGAAGGAACATTCAGTACTTC; cdr3_aa: CASSFRDRGRNIQYF
j_call: TRBJ2-5; v_call: TRBV9; d_call: TRBD1; clone_size: -; cdr3_nt: TGTGCCAGCAGCGCCAACCGGGACAGGGGGCAAGAGACCCAGTACTTC; cdr3_aa: CASSANRDRGQETQYF
j_call: TRBJ2-7; v_call: TRBV10-2; d_call: TRBD1; clone_size: -; cdr3_nt: TGCGCCAGCAGACCGGGACAGGAACACTACGAGCAGTACTTC; cdr3_aa: CASRPGQEHYEQYF